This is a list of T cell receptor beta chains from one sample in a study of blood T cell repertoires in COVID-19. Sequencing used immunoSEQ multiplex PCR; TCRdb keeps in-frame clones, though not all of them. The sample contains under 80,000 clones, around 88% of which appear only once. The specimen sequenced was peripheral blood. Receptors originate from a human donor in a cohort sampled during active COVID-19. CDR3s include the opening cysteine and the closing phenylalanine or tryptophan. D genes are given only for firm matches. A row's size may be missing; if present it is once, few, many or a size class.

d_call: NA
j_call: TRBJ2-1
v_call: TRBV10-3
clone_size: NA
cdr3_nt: TGTGCCACCACCGGGACACTCGACAATGAGCAGTTCTTC
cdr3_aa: CATTGTLDNEQFF

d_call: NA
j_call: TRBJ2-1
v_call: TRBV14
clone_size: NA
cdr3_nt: TGTGCCAGCAGCCAAGCCCGGGTGGGTGAGCAGTTCTTC
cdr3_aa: CASSQARVGEQFF

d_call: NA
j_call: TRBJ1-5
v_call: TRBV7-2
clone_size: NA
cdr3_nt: TGTGCCAGCAGTTTTACAGGGTCCGGACAGCCCCAGCATTTT
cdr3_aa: CASSFTGSGQPQHF

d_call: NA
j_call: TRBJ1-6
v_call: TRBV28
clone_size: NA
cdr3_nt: TGTGCCAGCAGTGCCCCCAGGGATAATTCACCCCTCCACTTT
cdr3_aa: CASSAPRDNSPLHF

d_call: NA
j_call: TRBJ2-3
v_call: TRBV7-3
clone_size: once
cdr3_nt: TGTGCCAGCAGCTTGGCAGGATCTTCAGATACGCAGTATTTT
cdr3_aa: CASSLAGSSDTQYF

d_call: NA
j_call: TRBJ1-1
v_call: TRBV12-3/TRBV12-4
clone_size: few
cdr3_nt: TGTGCCAGCATGGTACAGCCGAACACTGAAGCTTTCTTT
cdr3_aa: CASMVQPNTEAFF

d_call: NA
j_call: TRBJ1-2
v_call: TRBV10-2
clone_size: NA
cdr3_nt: TGCGCCAGCAGTGAGTTCGCCAGGAGGAACTATGGCTACACCTTC
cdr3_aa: CASSEFARRNYGYTF

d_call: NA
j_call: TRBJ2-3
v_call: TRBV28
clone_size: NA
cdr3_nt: TGTGCCAGCAGTATTACAGGTTTGAGCACAGATACGCAGTATTTT
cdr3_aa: CASSITGLSTDTQYF

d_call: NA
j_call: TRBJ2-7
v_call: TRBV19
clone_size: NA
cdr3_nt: TGTGCCAGTAGTCCCCGGGACTCCCCCGCCTACGAGCAGTACTTC
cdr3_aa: CASSPRDSPAYEQYF

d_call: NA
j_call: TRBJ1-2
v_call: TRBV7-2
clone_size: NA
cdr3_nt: TGTGCCAGCAGCTTAGAGGACATCTATGGCTACACCTTC
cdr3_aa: CASSLEDIYGYTF

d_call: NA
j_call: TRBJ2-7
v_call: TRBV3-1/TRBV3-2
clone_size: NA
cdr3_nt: TGTGCCAGCAGCCAAGAAAGGGGAACGCGCGTGGACGAGCAGTACTTC
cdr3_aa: CASSQERGTRVDEQYF

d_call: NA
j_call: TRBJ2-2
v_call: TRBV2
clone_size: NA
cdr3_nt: TGTGCCAGCAGTGTCCTTCGGACAGTGGGGGTTTGGACCGGGGAGCTGTTTTTT
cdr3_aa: CASSVLRTVGVWTGELFF

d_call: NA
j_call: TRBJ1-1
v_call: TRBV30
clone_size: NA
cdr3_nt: TGTGTAGTGGAGAGGGTGAACACTGAAGCTTTCTTT
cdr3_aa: CVVERVNTEAFF

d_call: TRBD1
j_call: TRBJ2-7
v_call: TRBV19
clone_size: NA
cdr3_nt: TGTGCCAGTAGTATGCGGGTCAGGGGGCCCTACGAGCAGTACTTC
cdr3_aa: CASSMRVRGPYEQYF

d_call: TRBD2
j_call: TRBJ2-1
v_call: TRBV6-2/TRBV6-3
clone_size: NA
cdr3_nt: TGTGCCAGCAGCTGGGGGGGTTACAATGAGCAGTTCTTC
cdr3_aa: CASSWGGYNEQFF

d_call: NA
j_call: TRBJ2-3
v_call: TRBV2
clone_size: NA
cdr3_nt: TGTGCCAGCAGTGGACGGACAAGCACAGATACGCAGTATTTT
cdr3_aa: CASSGRTSTDTQYF